Following are 29 T cell receptor beta chains from one sample sequenced in a study of blood T cell repertoires in COVID-19. TCRdb's table, derived via immunoSEQ multiplex PCR, lists solely in-frame clones and lacks some. Found here are about 180,000 clones, roughly 80% of them singletons; the top ten hold 1.5% to 1.7%. Sequencing was performed on peripheral blood. These receptors were obtained from a human donor in a cohort sampled during active COVID-19.

With regard to this clone: Other nucleotide sequences from this sample produce the same CDR3. This rearrangement joins TRBV6-5 to TRBJ1-2; TRBD1 might be the D (5 bases). Germline-derived CDR1 and CDR2 are MNHEY and SVGAGI. This CDR3 comprises 12 residues. Trimming left V 2 bases short and J 7 bases short, with 8 bases between. The CDR3 is CASSYRGGGYTF. The CDR3 nucleotides are TGTGCCAGCAGTTACCGGGGGGGTGGCTACACCTTC.

This chain connects TRBV27 to TRBJ1-1; 9 bases are a match to TRBD1. The CDR3 spans 15 residues. Trimming removed 2 bases from V and 4 bases from J; junction bases left unmatched: 5. Germline CDR1 and CDR2: MNHEY and SMNVEV (reference sequence). CDR3 nucleotide sequence: TGTGCCAGCAGTTTAGTACAGGGGGCGCCCACTGAAGCTTTCTTT. Translation: CASSLVQGAPTEAFF.

This clone was found a few times. The chain links TRBV25-1 to TRBJ1-6, with TRBD1 as a possible D gene (5 bases). The CDR3 contains 13 residues. The germline gives CDR1 MGHDK, CDR2 SYGVNS. Trimming shortened V by 6 bases and J by 6 bases, and 9 bases separated the two germline ends. CDR3 DNA sequence: TGTGCCAGCAGCCGACAGCTTAATTCACCCCTCCACTTT. Translating it yields CASSRQLNSPLHF.

This clone was found a few times. V is TRBV4-3 and J is TRBJ2-3; 8 bases line up with TRBD2. V shed 1 base and J 10 bases; nucleotides not matched to a gene: 7. Germline CDR1 and CDR2: LGHNA and YSLEER. The CDR3 loop spans 14 amino acids. CDR3 residues: CASSQGFSGTAQYF. CDR3 nucleotide sequence: TGCGCCAGCAGCCAAGGCTTTAGCGGGACGGCGCAGTATTTT.

This chain links TRBV7-9 with TRBJ2-7; a weak D match, TRBD1 (6 bases). The CDR3 spans 13 residues. Germline V gives CDR1 SEHNR, CDR2 FQNEAQ (reference sequence). The ends were cut back, 6 bases at V and 4 bases at J, with 13 bases in the middle. CDR3 DNA sequence: TGTGCCAGCAGGCGAGACAGGACATACGAGCAGTACTTC. It yields the protein CASRRDRTYEQYF.

The V gene is TRBV2, the J gene TRBJ1-1; 7 nucleotides match TRBD1. This CDR3 spans 15 amino acids. Germline loops: CDR1 SNHLY, CDR2 FYNNEI. Trimming cost V 5 bases and J 6 bases; bases outside gene matches: 12. The CDR3 nucleotides read TGTGCCAGCAGTCTTCGGACAGGCCGGGCCCCTGAAGCTTTCTTT. This codes for CASSLRTGRAPEAFF.

The rearrangement links TRBV9 to TRBJ2-1, with 9 bases identical to TRBD2. This CDR3 has 18 amino acids. V was clipped by 0 bases and J by 5 bases; unmatched bases: 12. CDR1 and CDR2 (germline): SGDLS, YYNGEE. In DNA form, the CDR3 reads TGTGCCAGCAGCGTAGACGTCAGCGGGAGGCCTTCGGACAATGAGCAGTTCTTC. This codes for CASSVDVSGRPSDNEQFF.

The chain employs TRBV11-2 and TRBJ2-2, with TRBD1 identical over 8 bases. The length of the CDR3 is 17 residues. Per the germline V gene, CDR1 is SGHAT and CDR2 is FQNNGV. The ends lost 5 bases at V and 1 base at J; junction bases unmatched: 9. CDR3 nucleotides: TGTGCCAGCAGCCCCGACCAGGGGGCATGGAACACCGGGGAGCTGTTTTTT. Translating gives CASSPDQGAWNTGELFF.

The chain is built from TRBV7-8 and TRBJ1-5, with D possibly being TRBD1 (6 bases). This CDR3 comprises 13 residues. The germline V gene encodes CDR1 SGHVS and CDR2 FQNEAQ. V was pared by 5 bases and J by 7 bases, with 12 bases between. The CDR3 sequence: CASSLDRSQPQHF. As DNA, the CDR3 is TGTGCCAGCAGCCTTGACAGGTCCCAGCCCCAGCATTTT.

This clone was counted between two and nine times. The chain couples TRBV7-8 to TRBJ2-1; D gene unclear. V dropped 4 bases and J dropped 8 bases, with 3 bases sitting between them. CDR1 is SGHVS and CDR2 is FQNEAQ in the germline V gene. This CDR3 has 10 residues. The CDR3 DNA sequence: TGTGCCAGCAGCTCAGATGAGCAGTTCTTC. It specifies CASSSDEQFF.

The chain is built from TRBV3-1 (or the pseudogene TRBV3-2) and TRBJ1-1; possible D gene TRBD1, 6 bases. The germline V and J ends were trimmed by 0 bases and 0 bases, with 14 bases remaining between them. CDR1 and CDR2 (germline): LGHDT, YNNKEL (reference sequence). The CDR3 consists of 17 residues. The CDR3 DNA is TGTGCCAGCAGCCAAGAATCTGTGGGGGCGATGAACACTGAAGCTTTCTTT. It yields the protein CASSQESVGAMNTEAFF.

The genes are TRBV7-8 and TRBJ1-3, with 7 positions matching TRBD1. V lost 5 bases to trimming and J lost 0 bases; unmatched junction nucleotides: 7. This CDR3 has 16 amino acids. Germline lookup yields CDR1 SGHVS and CDR2 FQNEAQ. The CDR3 region is CASSRDSMTSGNTIYF. For the CDR3, the DNA is TGTGCCAGCAGCCGGGACAGCATGACCTCTGGAAACACCATATATTTT. The whole variable domain, filled in from reference TRBV7-8 and TRBJ1-3, reads GAGVSQSPRYKVAKRGQDVALRCDPISGHVSLFWYQQALGQGPEFLTYFQNEAQLDKSGLPSDRFFAERPEGSVSTLKIQRTQQEDSAVYLCASSRDSMTSGNTIYFGEGSWLTVV.

This clone showed up just a few times. Additional DNA sequences in this sample encode the identical CDR3. The J gene is TRBJ2-7, the V gene TRBV7-2; the match to TRBD1 covers 9 bases. The CDR3 sequence is 14 residues long. With V trimmed by 3 bases and J by 2 bases, 2 bases remained unmatched. Germline V gene lookup returns CDR1 SGHTA and CDR2 FQGNSA. For the CDR3, the DNA is TGTGCCAGCAGCTTGGGGACAGGGCCCTACGAGCAGTACTTC. The encoded protein is CASSLGTGPYEQYF. Drawing the rest from reference TRBV7-2 and TRBJ2-7, the complete variable domain is GAGVSQSPSNKVTEKGKDVELRCDPISGHTALYWYRQSLGQGLEFLIYFQGNSAPDKSGLPSDRFSAERTGGSVSTLTIQRTQQEDSAVYLCASSLGTGPYEQYFGPGTRLTVT.

The chain joins TRBV6-6 to TRBJ1-1; 7 bases line up with TRBD1. The V and J ends lost 2 bases and 3 bases, in that order; junction bases with no gene match: 3. Germline V gene data show CDR1 as MNHNY and CDR2 as SVGAGI (reference sequence). The CDR3 spans 14 residues. CDR3 coding DNA: TGTGCCAGCAGTTACCCGGGACAGCACACTGAAGCTTTCTTT. This translates into CASSYPGQHTEAFF.

CDR3 sequence: CASSLALTGGETF. CDR3 bases: TGTGCCAGCAGTTTAGCGTTAACAGGGGGTGAGACCTTC. The chain joins TRBV12-3 or TRBV12-4 to TRBJ1-2, with 8 bases matching TRBD1. The CDR3 extends over 13 amino acids. The V and J ends lost 0 bases and 14 bases, in that order; junction bases with no gene match: 8.

The rearrangement links TRBV18 to TRBJ2-6; D not resolved. V lost 6 bases to trimming and J lost 4 bases, with 13 bases between them. Germline V gives CDR1 KGHSH, CDR2 LQKENI. The CDR3 extends over 15 amino acids. The CDR3 nucleotides are TGTGCCAGCTCTACCACGGAGTCCGGGGCCAACGTCCTGACTTTC. Translating it yields CASSTTESGANVLTF.

The gene calls are TRBV4-2 and TRBJ1-1, with 7 bases identical to TRBD1. Trimming cost V 3 bases and J 4 bases; bases outside gene matches: 5. The CDR3 sequence is 14 residues long. The germline gives CDR1 LGHNA, CDR2 YNFKEQ. The chain's CDR3 is CASSHPGQATEAFF. As DNA, the CDR3 is TGTGCCAGCAGCCATCCAGGACAGGCCACTGAAGCTTTCTTT.

V and J are TRBV7-2 and TRBJ1-6, with a tentative D call TRBD1 (6 bases). Trimming shortened V by 1 base and J by 8 bases, and 15 bases separated the two germline ends. This CDR3 has 16 amino acids. Per the germline V gene, CDR1 is SGHTA and CDR2 is FQGNSA. For the CDR3, the DNA is TGTGCCAGCAGCTTAGTTTCGGGGCAGGGGCATTCACCCCTCCACTTT. This encodes CASSLVSGQGHSPLHF.

This clone was seen only a few times. The chain recombines TRBV5-1 with TRBJ1-1; D perhaps matches TRBD1 (6 bases). The ends were cut back, 0 bases at V and 8 bases at J, with 14 bases in the middle. Germline loops: CDR1 SGHRS, CDR2 YFSETQ. The CDR3 is 14 residues long. CDR3 amino acids: CASSLAGQKREAFF. As DNA, the CDR3 is TGCGCCAGCAGCTTGGCCGGACAGAAGAGGGAAGCTTTCTTT.

The chain combines TRBV19 with TRBJ1-3; 8 bases match TRBD1. V was pared by 7 bases and J by 4 bases, with 15 bases of the junction left unmatched. The CDR3 covers 17 residues. Germline CDR1 LNHDA, CDR2 SQIVND (reference sequence). The CDR3 loop reads CASIVRSGQGRGNTIYF. The CDR3 DNA reads TGTGCCAGTATCGTACGCTCCGGACAGGGAAGAGGAAACACCATATATTTT.

A few counts support this clone. The chain links TRBV3-1 (or the pseudogene TRBV3-2) to TRBJ1-3; D may be TRBD1 (6 bases). This CDR3 contains 12 residues. V gave up 9 bases and J gave up 2 bases, with 8 bases separating them. Germline CDR1 and CDR2: LGHDT and YNNKEL (reference sequence). CDR3 sequence: CASRTAGNTIYF. The CDR3 DNA is TGTGCCAGTCGGACAGCTGGAAACACCATATATTTT.

The chain links TRBV24-1 to TRBJ1-1, with D perhaps TRBD1 (6 bases). Germline V gene sequence: CDR1 KGHDR, CDR2 SFDVKD. Trimming shortened V by 3 bases and J by 5 bases, and 15 bases separated the two germline ends. The CDR3 loop spans 15 amino acids. The CDR3 bases are TGTGCCACCAGTGATCCCCGACAGGAACGTACTGAAGCTTTCTTT. It encodes CATSDPRQERTEAFF.

There are a few counts of this clone. The rearrangement links TRBV3-1 (or the pseudogene TRBV3-2) to TRBJ2-7, with 12 bases identical to TRBD2. This CDR3 region has 15 residues. V lost 0 bases, J lost 3 bases, and 0 bases stayed unmatched. Per germline, CDR1 LGHDT and CDR2 YNNKEL (reference sequence). The CDR3 nucleotides are TGTGCCAGCAGCCAAGAACTAGCGGGAGGCTACGAGCAGTACTTC. Amino acids: CASSQELAGGYEQYF.

This clone was found a few times. The chain links TRBV9 to TRBJ2-1; TRBD2 might be the D (6 bases). Between the trimmed V and J ends, which lost 2 bases and 8 bases, there was a span of 8 bases. CDR3 length equals 12 residues. Germline CDR1 and CDR2: SGDLS and YYNGEE. The CDR3 loop reads CASSVGGDEQFF. CDR3 sequence (DNA): TGTGCCAGCAGCGTGGGCGGGGATGAGCAGTTCTTC.

The gene calls are TRBV7-3 and TRBJ2-7; 7 bases agree with TRBD2. Trimming at V came to 0 bases and at J to 3 bases, leaving 8 bases not matched to a gene. CDR1 and CDR2 (germline): SGHTA, FQGTGA. CDR3 length equals 16 residues. CDR3 bases: TGTGCCAGCAGCTTAACAGCGGGATCGCCGAGCTACGAGCAGTACTTC. This encodes CASSLTAGSPSYEQYF.

The rearrangement uses TRBV2 and TRBJ2-3, with 9 bases that match TRBD1. The CDR3 has 15 amino acids. The germline V gene has CDR1 SNHLY and CDR2 FYNNEI. V shed 11 bases and J 2 bases; nucleotides not matched to a gene: 11. The CDR3 DNA is TGTGCCGGGACAGGGAGTTCAGGTTACACAGATACGCAGTATTTT. Translation: CAGTGSSGYTDTQYF.

This chain uses TRBV4-1 with TRBJ1-5, with TRBD1 matching 8 bases. Germline assignment: CDR1 MGHRA and CDR2 YSYEKL. Trimming removed 5 bases from V and 4 bases from J; junction bases left unmatched: 4. The CDR3 spans 14 residues. The DNA of the CDR3 is TGCGCCAGCAGCAACAGGGGGGATAATCAGCCCCAGCATTTT. It encodes CASSNRGDNQPQHF.

The CDR3 DNA follows: TGCGCCAGCAGTGAAGCTAGCGGGGGCGAGGGTTGGGAGCAGTACTTC. As protein: CASSEASGGEGWEQYF. The chain carries TRBV10-2 and TRBJ2-7, with 10 bases matching TRBD2. V shed 3 bases and J 7 bases; nucleotides not matched to a gene: 12. Germline assignment: CDR1 WSHSY and CDR2 SAAADI. The CDR3 totals 16 residues.

The chain links TRBV7-2 to TRBJ2-6; D gene unclear. Germline CDR1 and CDR2: SGHTA and FQGNSA. This CDR3 comprises 16 residues. The germline V and J ends were trimmed by 1 base and 0 bases, with 7 bases remaining between them. As DNA, the CDR3 is TGTGCCAGCAGCTTAGTGTTAGTCTCTGGGGCCAACGTCCTGACTTTC. It yields the protein CASSLVLVSGANVLTF.